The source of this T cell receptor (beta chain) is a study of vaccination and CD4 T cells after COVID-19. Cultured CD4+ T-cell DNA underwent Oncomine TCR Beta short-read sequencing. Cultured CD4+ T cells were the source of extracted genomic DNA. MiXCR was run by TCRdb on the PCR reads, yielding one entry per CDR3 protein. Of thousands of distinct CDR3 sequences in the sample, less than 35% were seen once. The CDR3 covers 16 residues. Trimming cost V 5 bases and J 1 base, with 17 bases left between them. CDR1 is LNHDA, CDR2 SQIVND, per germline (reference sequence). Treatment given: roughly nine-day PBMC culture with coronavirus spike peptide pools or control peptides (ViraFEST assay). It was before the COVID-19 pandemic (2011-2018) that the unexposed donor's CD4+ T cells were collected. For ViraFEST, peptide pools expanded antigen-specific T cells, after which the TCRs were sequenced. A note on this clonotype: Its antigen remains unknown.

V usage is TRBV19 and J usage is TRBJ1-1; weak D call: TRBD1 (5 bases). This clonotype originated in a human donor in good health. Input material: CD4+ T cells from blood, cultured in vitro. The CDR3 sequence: CASSVRFRQPNTEAFF. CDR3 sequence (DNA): TGTGCCAGTAGTGTTCGCTTTCGACAGCCGAACACTGAAGCTTTCTTT.